A few counts support the clone carrying this T cell receptor (beta chain). Its antigen is unknown. The record originates from a study of human T cells and chemical hapten exposure. Study-level results: Sensitizing with DPC caused no change in TCRs above 1 in 1000 frequency.

As for time point: healthy volunteer bleed at 2 weeks. The study extracted total RNA from unfractionated whole blood. The library attached unique molecular identifiers to individual cDNA molecules. In the original processing: With a range of about 23,224 to 690,600, the median per sample was 95,638 TCRs. TCRdb used MiXCR to reprocess the RACE reads, holding one entry per CDR3 protein. For this entry, the V and J calls and clone size follow TCRdb and not the study's own pipeline. The sample holds 80,000 to 100,000 distinct CDR3 sequences, about 8.6% seen once. The CDR3 spans 14 residues. Germline CDR1 reads SQVTM; CDR2 reads ANQGSEA. V was shortened by 6 bases and J by 4 bases, with 16 bases between the two germline ends.

The rearrangement links TRBV29-1 to TRBJ1-5, with D possibly being TRBD1 (6 bases). The sequence was obtained from a female donor in good health. Some clones in this sample may be carry-over from other donors' samples. The sequenced material came from whole blood. The CDR3 DNA reads TGCAGCGTAACTACAGGGATTAGTAATCAGCCCCAGCATTTT. It translates to CSVTTGISNQPQHF.